This TCR beta chain was profiled in a study of T-cell memory formation after mild COVID-19. Findings and caveats of the study: Pre-infection memory held some responding clones, suggesting pre-existing cross-reactive T cells responded.

Each CDR3 protein is one row after TCRdb ran MiXCR on the 5' RACE reads. The repertoire holds under 300,000 distinct CDR3 sequences, with roughly 16% as singletons. Germline V gene sequence: CDR1 LNHDA, CDR2 SQIVND (reference sequence). CDR3 length: 17 residues. V was shortened by 9 bases and J by 1 base, with 19 bases between the two germline ends. The sample holds a few counts of this clonotype. Its antigen is unidentified. The TCR was taken from a man between 18 and 29 years old who had mild COVID-19 (a few samples of this study predate the infection). Cell type and time point are not known. This chain uses TRBV19 with TRBJ1-6; D is unresolved. Sequenced material: PBMCs or a T cell subset sorted from them (not recorded which). The DNA of the CDR3 is TGTGCCAGCCGCGAGGTCTGGGCCGGATCCTATAATTCACCCCTCCACTTT. It specifies CASREVWAGSYNSPLHF.